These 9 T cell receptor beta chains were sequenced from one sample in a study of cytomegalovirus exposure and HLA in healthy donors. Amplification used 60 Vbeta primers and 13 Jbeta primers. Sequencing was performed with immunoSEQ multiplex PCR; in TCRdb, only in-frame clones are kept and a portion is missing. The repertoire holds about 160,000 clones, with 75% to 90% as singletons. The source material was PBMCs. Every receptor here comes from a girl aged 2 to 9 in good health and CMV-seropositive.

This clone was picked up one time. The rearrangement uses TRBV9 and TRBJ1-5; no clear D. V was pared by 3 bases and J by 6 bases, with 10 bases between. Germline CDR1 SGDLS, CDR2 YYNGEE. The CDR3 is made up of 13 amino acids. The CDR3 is CASSGGRGQPQHF. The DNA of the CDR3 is TGTGCCAGCAGCGGTGGTCGAGGTCAGCCCCAGCATTTT.

CDR3 coding DNA: TGTGCCTGGAGCGAGGTGGTGGAGACCCAGTACTTC. Protein: CAWSEVVETQYF. This chain joins TRBV30 and TRBJ2-5; D is unresolved. The CDR3 covers 12 residues. Germline CDR1 GTSNPN, CDR2 SVGIG (reference sequence). Trimming removed 3 bases from V and 5 bases from J, with 10 bases in between.

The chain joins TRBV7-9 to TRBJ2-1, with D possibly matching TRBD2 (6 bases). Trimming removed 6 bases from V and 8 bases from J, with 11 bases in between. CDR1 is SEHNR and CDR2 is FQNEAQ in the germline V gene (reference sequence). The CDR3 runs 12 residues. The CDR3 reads CASSEWGDEQFF. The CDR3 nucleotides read TGTGCCAGCAGTGAATGGGGGGATGAGCAGTTCTTC.

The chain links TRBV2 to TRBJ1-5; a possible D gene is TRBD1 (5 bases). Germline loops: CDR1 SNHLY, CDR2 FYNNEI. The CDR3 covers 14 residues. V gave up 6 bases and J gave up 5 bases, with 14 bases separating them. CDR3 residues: CASRRQGLDQPQHF. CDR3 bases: TGTGCCAGCAGGCGGCAGGGTCTAGATCAGCCCCAGCATTTT. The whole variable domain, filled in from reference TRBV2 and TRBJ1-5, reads EPEVTQTPSHQVTQMGQEVILRCVPISNHLYFYWYRQILGQKVEFLVSFYNNEISEKSEIFDDQFSVERPDGSNFTLKIRSTKLEDSAMYFCASRRQGLDQPQHFGDGTRLSIL.

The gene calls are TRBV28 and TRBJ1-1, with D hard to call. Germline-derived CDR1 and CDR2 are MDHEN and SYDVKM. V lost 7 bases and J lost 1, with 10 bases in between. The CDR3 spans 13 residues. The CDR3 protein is CASTEATNTEAFF. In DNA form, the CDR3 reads TGTGCCAGCACGGAGGCTACGAACACTGAAGCTTTCTTT.

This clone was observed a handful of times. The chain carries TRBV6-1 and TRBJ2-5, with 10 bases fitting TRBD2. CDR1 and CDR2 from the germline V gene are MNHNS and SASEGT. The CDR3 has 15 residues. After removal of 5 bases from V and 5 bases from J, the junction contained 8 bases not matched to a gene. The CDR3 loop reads CASSPEAGGWETQYF. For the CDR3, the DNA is TGTGCCAGCAGTCCAGAAGCGGGAGGGTGGGAGACCCAGTACTTC.

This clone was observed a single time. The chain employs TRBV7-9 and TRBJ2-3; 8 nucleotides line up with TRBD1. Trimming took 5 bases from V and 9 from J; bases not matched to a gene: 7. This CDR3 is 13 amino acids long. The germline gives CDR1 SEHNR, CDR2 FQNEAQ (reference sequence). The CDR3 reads CASSIDSGGTQYF. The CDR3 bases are TGTGCCAGCAGCATAGACTCAGGGGGCACGCAGTATTTT.

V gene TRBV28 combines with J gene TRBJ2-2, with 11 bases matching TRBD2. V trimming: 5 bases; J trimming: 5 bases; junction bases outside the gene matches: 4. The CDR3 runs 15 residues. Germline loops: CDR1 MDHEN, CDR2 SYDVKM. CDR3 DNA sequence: TGTGCCAGCAGTCTAGCGGGAGGTGAAACCGGGGAGCTGTTTTTT. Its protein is CASSLAGGETGELFF.

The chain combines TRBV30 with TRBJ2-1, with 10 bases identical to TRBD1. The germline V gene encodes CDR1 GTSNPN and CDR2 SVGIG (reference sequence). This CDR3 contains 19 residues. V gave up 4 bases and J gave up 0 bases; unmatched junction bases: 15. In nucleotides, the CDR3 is TGTGCCTGGATTCGACAGGGGGCGGTGAGATCGCTCTCCTACAATGAGCAGTTCTTC. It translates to CAWIRQGAVRSLSYNEQFF.